This T cell receptor beta chain is from a study of OX40 agonist ivuxolimab in advanced cancers. The study, taken as a whole, reports: Some nonresponders also had low normalized T-cell clonal expansion. Blood T cells, both CD4+ and CD8+, expanded clonally by week 6 at 0.1 to 3.0 mg/kg.

Trimming stripped 5 bases from V and 5 bases from J, with 16 bases between. Germline V lookup: CDR1 SNHLY, CDR2 FYNNEI. CDR3 length equals 15 residues. A few counts support this clone. Its matching antigen is unknown. This table comes from immunoSEQ multiplex PCR, and its TCRdb copy is limited to in-frame clones, with some not included. The repertoire holds some 80,000 clones, with roughly 87% as singletons. With baseline, cycle 4 day 1, and cycle 7 day 1 as timepoints, blood was sampled. The sequencing here drew on CD4+ or CD8+ T cells sorted from blood, taken in a trial of the OX40 agonist ivuxolimab. V gene TRBV2 combines with J gene TRBJ1-5; D gene ambiguous. This receptor was taken from an adult with an advanced solid tumor such as melanoma, head and neck, liver or kidney cancer. CDR3 in amino acids: CASSRERSGDQPQHF. CDR3 coding DNA: TGTGCCAGCAGTAGGGAGCGGTCGGGAGATCAGCCCCAGCATTTT.